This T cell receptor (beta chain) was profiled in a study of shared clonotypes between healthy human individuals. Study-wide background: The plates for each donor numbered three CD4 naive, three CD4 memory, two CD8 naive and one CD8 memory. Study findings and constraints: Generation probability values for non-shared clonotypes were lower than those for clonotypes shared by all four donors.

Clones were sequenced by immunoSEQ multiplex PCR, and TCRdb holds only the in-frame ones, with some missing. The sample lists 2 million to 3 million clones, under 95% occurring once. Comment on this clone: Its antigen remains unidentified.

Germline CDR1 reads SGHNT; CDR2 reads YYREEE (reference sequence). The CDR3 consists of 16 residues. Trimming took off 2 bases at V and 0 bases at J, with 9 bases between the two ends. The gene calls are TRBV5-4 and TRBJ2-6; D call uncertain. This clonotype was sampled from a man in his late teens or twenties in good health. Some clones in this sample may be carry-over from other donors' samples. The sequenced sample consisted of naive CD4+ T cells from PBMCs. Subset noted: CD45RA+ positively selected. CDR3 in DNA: TGTGCCAGCAGCTTCTCGAGGCACTCTGGGGCCAACGTCCTGACTTTC. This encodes CASSFSRHSGANVLTF.